The 2 T cell receptor beta chains below all came from one sample that was sequenced in a study of cytomegalovirus exposure and HLA in healthy donors. Using immunoSEQ multiplex PCR, the repertoire was profiled, and TCRdb retains in-frame clones only, with some absent. Here the sample spans about 98,000 clones, approximately 94% being singletons. The source material was PBMCs. Source of these receptors: a woman younger than 30 in good health and CMV-seronegative.

The V call is TRBV4-3, the J call TRBJ1-4, with 8 bases that match TRBD1. V lost 0 bases and J lost 13; bases outside the gene matches: 13. This CDR3 region has 16 residues. The germline CDR1 and CDR2 sequences are LGHNA and YSLEER. This CDR3 reads CASSQDGGQGAIPLFF. As DNA, the CDR3 is TGCGCCAGCAGCCAAGATGGGGGGCAGGGGGCGATTCCACTGTTTTTT.

The rearrangement links TRBV27 to TRBJ1-1; 8 bases line up with TRBD1. The germline V gene encodes CDR1 MNHEY and CDR2 SMNVEV (reference sequence). The CDR3 consists of 14 residues. Losses at the gene ends were 3 bases for V and 5 bases for J; bases not matched to a gene: 5. CDR3 DNA: TGTGCCAGCAGTTTGGCAGGGGGCGGGACTGAAGCTTTCTTT. Translating it yields CASSLAGGGTEAFF.